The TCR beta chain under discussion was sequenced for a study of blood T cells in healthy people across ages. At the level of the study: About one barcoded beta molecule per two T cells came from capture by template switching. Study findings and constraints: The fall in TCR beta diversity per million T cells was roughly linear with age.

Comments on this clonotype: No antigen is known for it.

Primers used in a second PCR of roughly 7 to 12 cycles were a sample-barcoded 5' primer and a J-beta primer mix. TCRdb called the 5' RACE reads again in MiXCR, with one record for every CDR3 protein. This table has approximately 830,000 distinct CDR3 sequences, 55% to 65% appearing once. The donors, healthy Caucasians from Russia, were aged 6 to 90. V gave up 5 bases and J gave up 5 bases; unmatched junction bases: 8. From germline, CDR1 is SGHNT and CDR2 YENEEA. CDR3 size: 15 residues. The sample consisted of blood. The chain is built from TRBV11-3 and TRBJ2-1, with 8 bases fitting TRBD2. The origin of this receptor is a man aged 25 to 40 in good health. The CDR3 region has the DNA TGTGCCAGCAGCCCCGTCGGGGGGGCGGACAATGAGCAGTTCTTC. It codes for CASSPVGGADNEQFF. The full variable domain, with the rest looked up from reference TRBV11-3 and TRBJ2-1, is EAGVVQSPRYKIIEKKQPVAFWCNPISGHNTLYWYLQNLGQGPELLIRYENEEAVDDSQLPKDRFSAERLKGVDSTLKIQPAELGDSAVYLCASSPVGGADNEQFFGPGTRLTVL.